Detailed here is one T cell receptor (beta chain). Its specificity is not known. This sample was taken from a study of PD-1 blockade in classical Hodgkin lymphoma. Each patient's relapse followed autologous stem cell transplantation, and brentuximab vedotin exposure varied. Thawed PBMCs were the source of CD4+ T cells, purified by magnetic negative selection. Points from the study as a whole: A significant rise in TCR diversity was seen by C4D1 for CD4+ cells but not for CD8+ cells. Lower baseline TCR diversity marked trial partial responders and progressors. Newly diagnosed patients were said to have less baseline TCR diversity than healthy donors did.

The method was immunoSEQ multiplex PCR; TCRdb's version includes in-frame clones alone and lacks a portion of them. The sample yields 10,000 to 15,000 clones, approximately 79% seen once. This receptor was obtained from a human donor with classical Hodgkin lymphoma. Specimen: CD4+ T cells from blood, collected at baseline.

The CDR3 region is CASSLVEHGQETQYF. The CDR3 DNA sequence: TGTGCCAGCAGCTTGGTCGAGCACGGGCAAGAGACCCAGTACTTC. The rearrangement uses TRBV5-6 and TRBJ2-5; D remains unclear. The CDR3 is made up of 15 amino acids. Germline CDR1 is SGHDT and CDR2 is YYEEEE. V was shortened by 0 bases and J by 2 bases, with 11 bases between the two germline ends.